The clone carrying this T cell receptor (beta chain) occurred many times. The data originate from a study of T cells in Graves' hyperthyroidism and ophthalmopathy. The CDR3 is made up of 13 amino acids. V dropped 11 bases and J dropped 1 base, with 14 bases sitting between them. Per the germline V gene, CDR1 is SEHNR and CDR2 is FQNEAQ (reference sequence). Amplified regions were TCR beta CDR3 sequences from RNA transcripts. During a first-round RT-PCR of the TCR CDR3, the HTBI primer set was used. One entry per CDR3 protein, called by TCRdb with MiXCR from the multiplex PCR reads. Of around 600,000 distinct CDR3 sequences detected, 12% to 15% appear once; the ten largest clones hold 6.5% to 9%. A patient was excluded if there was uncontrolled infection, other autoimmune disease, pregnancy or lactation. Diagnoses were made from clinical symptoms, serum measures (thyroxine and TRAb), thyroid ultrasound and orbital computed tomography.

This chain joins TRBV7-9 and TRBJ2-5, with D perhaps TRBD1 (6 bases). Sequencing used blood. The TCR originated in a woman between 18 and 30 years old with Graves' ophthalmopathy. The DNA of the CDR3 is TGTGCCGGGGGTGAACAGGGCCAAGAGACCCAGTACTTC. It yields the protein CAGGEQGQETQYF.